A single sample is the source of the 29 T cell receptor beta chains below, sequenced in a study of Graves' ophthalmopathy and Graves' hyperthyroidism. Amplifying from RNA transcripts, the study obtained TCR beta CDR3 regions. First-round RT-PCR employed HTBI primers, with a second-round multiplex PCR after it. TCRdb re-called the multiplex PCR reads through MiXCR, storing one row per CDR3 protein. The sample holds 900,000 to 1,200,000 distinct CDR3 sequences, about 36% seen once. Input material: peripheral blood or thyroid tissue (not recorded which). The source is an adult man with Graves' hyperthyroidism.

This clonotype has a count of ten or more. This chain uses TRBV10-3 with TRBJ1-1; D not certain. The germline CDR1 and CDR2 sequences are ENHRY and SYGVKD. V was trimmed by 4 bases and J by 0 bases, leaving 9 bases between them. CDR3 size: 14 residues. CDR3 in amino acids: CAISGAGVNTEAFF. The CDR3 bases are TGTGCCATCAGTGGTGCTGGGGTGAACACTGAAGCTTTCTTT.

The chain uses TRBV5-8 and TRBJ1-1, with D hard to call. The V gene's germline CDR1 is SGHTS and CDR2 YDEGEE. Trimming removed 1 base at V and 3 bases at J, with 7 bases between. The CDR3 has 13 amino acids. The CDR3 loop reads CASSLREDTEAFF. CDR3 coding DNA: TGTGCCAGCAGCTTGAGGGAAGACACTGAAGCTTTCTTT.

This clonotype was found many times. The CDR3, as DNA: TGTGCCAGCAGACCGGACTGGGGGGAGACCCAGTACTTC. Translation: CASRPDWGETQYF. The chain recombines TRBV11-2 with TRBJ2-5; TRBD1 or TRBD2 may be the D gene (5 bases each). Germline V CDR1 and CDR2: SGHAT, FQNNGV. V was cut by 6 bases and J by 5 bases, with 13 bases left in between. The CDR3 totals 13 residues.

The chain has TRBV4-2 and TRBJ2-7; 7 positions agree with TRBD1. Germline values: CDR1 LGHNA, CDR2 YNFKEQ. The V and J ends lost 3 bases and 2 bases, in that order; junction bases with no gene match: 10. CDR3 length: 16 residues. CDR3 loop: CASSQMLGQNTYEQYF. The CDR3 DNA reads TGTGCCAGCAGCCAGATGTTGGGACAGAACACCTACGAGCAGTACTTC.

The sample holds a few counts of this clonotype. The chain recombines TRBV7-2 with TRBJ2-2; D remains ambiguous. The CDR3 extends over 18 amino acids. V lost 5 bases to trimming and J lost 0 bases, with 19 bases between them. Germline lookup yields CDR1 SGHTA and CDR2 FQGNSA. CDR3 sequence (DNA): TGTGCCAGCAGCCTACTTCCGGCTGGTTATGCGAACACCGGGGAGCTGTTTTTT. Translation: CASSLLPAGYANTGELFF.

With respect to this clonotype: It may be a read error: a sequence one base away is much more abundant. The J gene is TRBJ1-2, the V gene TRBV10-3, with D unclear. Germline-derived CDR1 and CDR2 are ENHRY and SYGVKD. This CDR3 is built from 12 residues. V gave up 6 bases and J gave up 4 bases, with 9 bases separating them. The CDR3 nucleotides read TGTGCCATCAGGGACTCCGGCTATGGCTACACCTTC. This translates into CAIRDSGYGYTF.

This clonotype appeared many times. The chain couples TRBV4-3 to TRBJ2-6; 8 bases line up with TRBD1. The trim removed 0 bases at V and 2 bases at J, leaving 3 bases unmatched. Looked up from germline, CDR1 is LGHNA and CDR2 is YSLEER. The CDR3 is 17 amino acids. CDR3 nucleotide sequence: TGCGCCAGCAGCCAAGACCTGACAGGGGCTGGGGCCAACGTCCTGACTTTC. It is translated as CASSQDLTGAGANVLTF.

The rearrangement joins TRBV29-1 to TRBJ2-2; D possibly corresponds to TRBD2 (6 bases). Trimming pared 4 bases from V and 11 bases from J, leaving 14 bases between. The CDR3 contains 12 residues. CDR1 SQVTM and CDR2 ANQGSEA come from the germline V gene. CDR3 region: CSVVEGNHELFF. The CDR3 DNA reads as TGCAGCGTTGTGGAGGGGAACCACGAGCTGTTTTTT.

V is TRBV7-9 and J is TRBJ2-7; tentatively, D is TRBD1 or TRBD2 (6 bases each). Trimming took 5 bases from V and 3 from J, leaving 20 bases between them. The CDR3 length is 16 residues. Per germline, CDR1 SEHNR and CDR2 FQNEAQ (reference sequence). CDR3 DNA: TGTGCCAGCAGCGGTGACAGGACCGGGGACTTCTACGAGCAGTACTTC. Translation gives CASSGDRTGDFYEQYF.

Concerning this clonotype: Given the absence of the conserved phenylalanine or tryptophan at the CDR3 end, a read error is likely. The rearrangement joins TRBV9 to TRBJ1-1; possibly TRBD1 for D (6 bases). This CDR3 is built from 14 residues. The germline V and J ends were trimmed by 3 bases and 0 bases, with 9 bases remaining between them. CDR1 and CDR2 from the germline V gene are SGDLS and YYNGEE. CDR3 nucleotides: TGTGCCAGCAGCGCAGGGGTCATGAACACTGAAGCTTTCCTT. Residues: CASSAGVMNTEAFL.

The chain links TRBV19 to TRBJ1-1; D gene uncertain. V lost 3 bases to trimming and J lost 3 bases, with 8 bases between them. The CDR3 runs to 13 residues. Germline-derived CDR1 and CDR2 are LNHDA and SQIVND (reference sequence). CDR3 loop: CASSMGRHTEAFF. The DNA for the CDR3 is TGTGCCAGTAGTATGGGTAGACACACTGAAGCTTTCTTT.

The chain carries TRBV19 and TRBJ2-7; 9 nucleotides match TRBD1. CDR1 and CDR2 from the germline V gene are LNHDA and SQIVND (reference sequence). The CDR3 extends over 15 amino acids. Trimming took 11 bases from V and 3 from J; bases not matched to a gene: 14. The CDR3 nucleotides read TGTGCCTGGACAGGGGTAGGGACAAAATACTACGAGCAGTACTTC. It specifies CAWTGVGTKYYEQYF.

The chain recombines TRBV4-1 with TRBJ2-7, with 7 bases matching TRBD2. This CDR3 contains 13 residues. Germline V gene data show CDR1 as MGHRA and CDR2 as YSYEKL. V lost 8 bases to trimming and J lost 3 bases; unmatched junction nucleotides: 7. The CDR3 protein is CASGSGDYYEQYF. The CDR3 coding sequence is TGCGCCAGCGGTTCCGGGGACTACTACGAGCAGTACTTC.

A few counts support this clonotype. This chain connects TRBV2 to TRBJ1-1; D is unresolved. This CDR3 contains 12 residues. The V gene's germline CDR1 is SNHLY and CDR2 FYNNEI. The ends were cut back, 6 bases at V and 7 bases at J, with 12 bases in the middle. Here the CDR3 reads CASRTEAFEAFF. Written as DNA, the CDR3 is TGTGCCAGCAGGACGGAGGCCTTTGAAGCTTTCTTT.

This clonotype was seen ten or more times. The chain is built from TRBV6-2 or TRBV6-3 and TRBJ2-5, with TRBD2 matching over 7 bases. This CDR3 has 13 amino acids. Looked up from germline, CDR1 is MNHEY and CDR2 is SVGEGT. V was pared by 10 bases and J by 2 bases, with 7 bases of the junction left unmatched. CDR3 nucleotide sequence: TGTGCCATCGCAAGCGGGACGCAAGAGACCCAGTACTTC. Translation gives CAIASGTQETQYF.

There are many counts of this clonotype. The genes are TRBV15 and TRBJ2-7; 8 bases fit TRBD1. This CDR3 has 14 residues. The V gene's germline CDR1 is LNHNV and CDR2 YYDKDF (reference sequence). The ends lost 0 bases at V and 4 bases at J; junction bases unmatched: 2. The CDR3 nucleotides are TGTGCCACCAGCAGAGATCGGACAGGGTACGAGCAGTACTTC. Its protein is CATSRDRTGYEQYF. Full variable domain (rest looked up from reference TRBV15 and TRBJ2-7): DAMVIQNPRYQVTQFGKPVTLSCSQTLNHNVMYWYQQKSSQAPKLLFHYYDKDFNNEADTPDNFQSRRPNTSFCFLDIRSPGLGDTAMYLCATSRDRTGYEQYFGPGTRLTVT.

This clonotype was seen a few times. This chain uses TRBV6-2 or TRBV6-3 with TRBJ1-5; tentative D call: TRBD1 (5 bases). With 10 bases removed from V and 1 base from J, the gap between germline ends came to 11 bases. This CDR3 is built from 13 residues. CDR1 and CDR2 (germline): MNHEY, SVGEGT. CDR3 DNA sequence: TGTGCCACCACCTGGGGGAGCAATCAGCCCCAGCATTTT. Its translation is CATTWGSNQPQHF.

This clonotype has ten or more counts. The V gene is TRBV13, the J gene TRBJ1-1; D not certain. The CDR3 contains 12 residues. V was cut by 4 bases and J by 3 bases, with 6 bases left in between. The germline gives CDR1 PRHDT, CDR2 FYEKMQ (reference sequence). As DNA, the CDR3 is TGTGCCAGCAGCTCAGCATACACTGAAGCTTTCTTT. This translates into CASSSAYTEAFF.

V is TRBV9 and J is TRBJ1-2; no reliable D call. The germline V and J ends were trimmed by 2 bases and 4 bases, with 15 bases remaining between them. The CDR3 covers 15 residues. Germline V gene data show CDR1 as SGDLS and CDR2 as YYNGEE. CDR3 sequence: CASSVEPPVGYGYTF. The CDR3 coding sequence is TGTGCCAGCAGCGTTGAACCCCCGGTAGGCTATGGCTACACCTTC.

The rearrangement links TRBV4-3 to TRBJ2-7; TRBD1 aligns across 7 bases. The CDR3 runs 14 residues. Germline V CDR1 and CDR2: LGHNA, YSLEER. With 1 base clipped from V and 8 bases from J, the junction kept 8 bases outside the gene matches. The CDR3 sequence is CASSQGKGARKQYF. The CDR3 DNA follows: TGCGCCAGCAGCCAAGGGAAGGGGGCTAGAAAGCAGTACTTC.

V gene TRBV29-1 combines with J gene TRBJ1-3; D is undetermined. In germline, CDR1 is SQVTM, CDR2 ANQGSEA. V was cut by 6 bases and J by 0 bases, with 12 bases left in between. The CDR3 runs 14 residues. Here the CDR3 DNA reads TGCAGCGTCGCAATCGGACGCTCTGGAAACACCATATATTTT. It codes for CSVAIGRSGNTIYF.

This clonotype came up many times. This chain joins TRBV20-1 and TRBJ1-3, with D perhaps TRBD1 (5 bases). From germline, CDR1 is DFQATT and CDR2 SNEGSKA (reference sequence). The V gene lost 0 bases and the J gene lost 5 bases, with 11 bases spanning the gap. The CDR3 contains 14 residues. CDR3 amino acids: CSARDRQGRNTIYF. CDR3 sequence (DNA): TGCAGTGCTAGAGATCGCCAGGGAAGAAACACCATATATTTT.

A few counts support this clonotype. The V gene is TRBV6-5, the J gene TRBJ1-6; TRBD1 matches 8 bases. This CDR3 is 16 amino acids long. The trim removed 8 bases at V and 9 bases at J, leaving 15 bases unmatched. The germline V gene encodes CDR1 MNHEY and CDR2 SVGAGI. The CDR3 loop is CASRLSMQGASSPLHF. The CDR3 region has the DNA TGTGCCAGCCGTCTTTCCATGCAGGGGGCATCTTCACCCCTCCACTTT.

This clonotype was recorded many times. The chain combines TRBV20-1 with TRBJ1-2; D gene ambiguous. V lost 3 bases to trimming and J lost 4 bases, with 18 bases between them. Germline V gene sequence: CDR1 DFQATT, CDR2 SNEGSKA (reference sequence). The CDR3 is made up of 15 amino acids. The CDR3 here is CSASPAGARSYGYTF. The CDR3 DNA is TGCAGTGCTAGCCCAGCAGGAGCGAGAAGCTATGGCTACACCTTC.

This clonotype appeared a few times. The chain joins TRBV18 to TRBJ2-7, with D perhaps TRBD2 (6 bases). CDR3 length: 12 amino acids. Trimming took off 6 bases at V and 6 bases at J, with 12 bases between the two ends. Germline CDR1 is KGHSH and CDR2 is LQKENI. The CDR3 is CASSGGSVEQYF. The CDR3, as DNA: TGTGCCAGCTCGGGAGGTTCGGTCGAGCAGTACTTC.

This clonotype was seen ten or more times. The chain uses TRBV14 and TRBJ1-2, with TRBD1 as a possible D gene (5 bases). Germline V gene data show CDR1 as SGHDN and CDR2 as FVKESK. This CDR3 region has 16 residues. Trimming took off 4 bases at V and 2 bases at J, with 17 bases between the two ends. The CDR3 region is CASSRARDGFNYGYTF. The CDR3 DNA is TGTGCCAGCAGCCGAGCCCGGGACGGATTCAACTATGGCTACACCTTC.

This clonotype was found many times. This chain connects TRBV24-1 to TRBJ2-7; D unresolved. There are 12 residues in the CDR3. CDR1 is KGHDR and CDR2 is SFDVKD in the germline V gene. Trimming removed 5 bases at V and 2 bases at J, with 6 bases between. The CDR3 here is CATSGSTYEQYF. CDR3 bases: TGTGCCACCAGTGGCAGCACCTACGAGCAGTACTTC.

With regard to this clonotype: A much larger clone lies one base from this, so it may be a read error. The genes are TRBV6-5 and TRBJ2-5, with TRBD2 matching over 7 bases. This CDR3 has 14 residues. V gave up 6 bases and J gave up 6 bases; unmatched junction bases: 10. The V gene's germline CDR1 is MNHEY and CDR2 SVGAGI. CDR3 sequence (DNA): TGTGCCAGCAGCCCGACTCGAGCGGGAAAGACCCAGTACTTC. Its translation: CASSPTRAGKTQYF.

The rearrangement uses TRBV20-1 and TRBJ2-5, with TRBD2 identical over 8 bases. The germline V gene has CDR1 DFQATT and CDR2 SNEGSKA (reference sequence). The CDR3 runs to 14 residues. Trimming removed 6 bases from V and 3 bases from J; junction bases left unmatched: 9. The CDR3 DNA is TGCAGTGCGGGTGGGGCGGGAGGTGAAGAGACCCAGTACTTC. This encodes CSAGGAGGEETQYF.